This note documents a single TCR beta chain sequence. This sample is drawn from a study of blood T cell repertoires in COVID-19. V dropped 6 bases and J dropped 4 bases, with 15 bases sitting between them. The germline CDR1 and CDR2 sequences are SQVTM and ANQGSEA. This CDR3 has 14 residues. TCRdb's table, derived via immunoSEQ multiplex PCR, lists solely in-frame clones and lacks some. The sample shows 150,000 to 200,000 clones, around four fifths of them seen only once. The sequenced sample was peripheral blood. The TCR was taken from a woman in her twenties or thirties with acute or convalescent COVID-19. The chain has TRBV29-1 and TRBJ1-4; D gene uncertain. The CDR3 here is CSVDDGGGNEKLFF. The CDR3 DNA reads as TGCAGCGTGGACGATGGAGGTGGTAATGAAAAACTGTTTTTT.